The 4 T cell receptor beta chains below come from one sample, sequenced in a study of blood T cells in healthy people across ages (dated by TCRdb to 2013 to 2016). The library was obtained by 5' RACE. The second PCR ran for roughly 7 to 12 cycles and used a J-beta primer mix along with a sample-barcoded 5' primer. The raw public reads went through TCRdb reprocessing: fastp at Q25, MiXCR clone calling, in-frame beta chains kept. For every CDR3 protein sequence, its rows merge into one entry that carries the most common genes and DNA. This sample gives some 1,800,000 distinct CDR3 sequences in total; approximately 39% of them show up just once. The ten largest clones capture about 21% of the sample. The sample was blood. All receptors come from a human donor in good health.

This clonotype appeared a few times. The gene calls are TRBV25-1 and TRBJ2-1; TRBD2 matches at 8 bases. Germline CDR1 is MGHDK and CDR2 is SYGVNS. Trimming cost V 4 bases and J 6 bases; bases outside gene matches: 8. The length of the CDR3 is 15 residues. The CDR3 nucleotides are TGTGCCAGCAGTGGGGGCGGGGGGTTCATCAATGAGCAGTTCTTC. This sequence encodes CASSGGGGFINEQFF.

With regard to this clonotype: A read error may account for a junction end that differs from germline. This rearrangement joins TRBV12-3 or TRBV12-4 to TRBJ1-1, with 10 bases matching TRBD1. CDR3 size: 13 residues. The CDR3 sequence is CVSSNGQGGEAFF. The DNA for the CDR3 is TGTGTCAGCAGTAACGGACAGGGGGGTGAAGCTTTCTTT.

The chain links TRBV27 to TRBJ1-1; D is unresolved. This CDR3 comprises 18 residues. Germline CDR1 reads MNHEY; CDR2 reads SMNVEV (reference sequence). Trimming took off 3 bases at V and 0 bases at J, with 20 bases between the two ends. In nucleotides, the CDR3 is TGTGCCAGCAGTTTTTCTGTCGAGGGCCCCGTAATGAACACTGAAGCTTTCTTT. Its protein product is CASSFSVEGPVMNTEAFF.

Ten or more counts support this clonotype. CDR3 sequence reads: CSVPTGDASYYNEQFF. The CDR3 nucleotides are TGCAGCGTCCCAACCGGGGACGCTTCTTATTACAATGAGCAGTTCTTC. The J gene is TRBJ2-1, the V gene TRBV29-1; D may be TRBD1 or TRBD2 (5 bases each). Germline V lookup: CDR1 SQVTM, CDR2 ANQGSEA. CDR3 size: 16 residues. V lost 6 bases and J 4 bases, leaving 22 bases between the germline ends.